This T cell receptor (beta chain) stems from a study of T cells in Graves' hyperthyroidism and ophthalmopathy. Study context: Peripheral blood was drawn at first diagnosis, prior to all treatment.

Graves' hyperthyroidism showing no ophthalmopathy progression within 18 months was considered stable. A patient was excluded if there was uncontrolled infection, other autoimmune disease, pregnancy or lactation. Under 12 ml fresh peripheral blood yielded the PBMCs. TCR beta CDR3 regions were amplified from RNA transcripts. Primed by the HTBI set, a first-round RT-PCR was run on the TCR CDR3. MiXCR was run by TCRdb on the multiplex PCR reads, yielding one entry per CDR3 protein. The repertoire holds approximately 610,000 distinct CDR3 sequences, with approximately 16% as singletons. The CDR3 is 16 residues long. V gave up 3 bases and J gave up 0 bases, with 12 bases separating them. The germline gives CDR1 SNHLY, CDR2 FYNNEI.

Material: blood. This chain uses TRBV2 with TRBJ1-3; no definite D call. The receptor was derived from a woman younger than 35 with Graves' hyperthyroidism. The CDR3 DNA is TGTGCCAGCAGTGACATTTTTAAACCCTCTGGAAACACCATATATTTT. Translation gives CASSDIFKPSGNTIYF. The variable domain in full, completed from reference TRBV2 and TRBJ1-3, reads EPEVTQTPSHQVTQMGQEVILRCVPISNHLYFYWYRQILGQKVEFLVSFYNNEISEKSEIFDDQFSVERPDGSNFTLKIRSTKLEDSAMYFCASSDIFKPSGNTIYFGEGSWLTVV.